This TCR beta chain was captured in a study of beta chain features in type 1 diabetes. Study overall: Sorted cells examined across all samples numbered 107,917,701.

The V segment lost 6 bases and the J segment 4 bases; nucleotides outside the gene matches: 5. Germline-derived CDR1 and CDR2 are SNHLY and FYNNEI. The CDR3 has 13 amino acids. Findings of the study overall: A PCR bias possibly favoring shorter templates would apply equally to patients and controls. Among patients with Type 1 diabetes, TCRB CDR3s were moderately but significantly shorter in every one of the four CD4+ subsets.

In this sample, this clone turned up a few times. Its cognate antigen is unknown. Per donor, one heparinised blood draw averaged roughly 110 mL. cDNA synthesis used the whole RNA isolate, giving expressed TCRB sequences. Deep immunoSEQ sequencing covered naive, central memory and regulatory T cell samples. Method: immunoSEQ multiplex PCR; TCRdb's copy keeps in-frame clones and lacks some. This table holds about 160,000 clones, 8% to 8.5% found once. This rearrangement joins TRBV2 to TRBJ1-2; 7 nucleotides align to TRBD1. This receptor was obtained from a young woman with type 1 diabetes. The material sequenced was central memory CD4+ T cells from blood. The CDR3 DNA follows: TGTGCCAGCAGCCCGACAGGGCCCTATGGCTACACCTTC. Its protein product is CASSPTGPYGYTF.